The 29 T cell receptor beta chains below all came from one sample that was sequenced in a study of Ad26.COV2.S vaccination and SARS-CoV-2 variants. Treatment specified: some 19 received Ad26.COV2.S at low or high dose, single or two shots; about 5 received placebo; per-sample allocation not given. Specimens were obtained on day 63 following the first vaccine or placebo injection. TCRdb's table, derived via immunoSEQ multiplex PCR, lists solely in-frame clones and lacks some. The data contain approximately 350,000 clones, under 90% of them singletons. The sample in question was peripheral blood, obtained in a trial of Ad26.COV2.S vaccine versus placebo. The receptors shown here come from a person between 18 and 65 years old who received the Ad26.COV2.S COVID-19 vaccine or a placebo.

V usage is TRBV19 and J usage is TRBJ2-1; 9 bases fit TRBD2. Germline V gene lookup returns CDR1 LNHDA and CDR2 SQIVND (reference sequence). CDR3 length: 16 residues. J gave up 7 bases and V 2 bases, and 9 bases lay outside the gene matches. CDR3 loop: CASSIRFAGGQNEQFF. CDR3 bases: TGTGCCAGTAGTATACGTTTTGCGGGGGGGCAAAATGAGCAGTTCTTC. Complete variable domain (other parts from reference TRBV19 and TRBJ2-1): DGGITQSPKYLFRKEGQNVTLSCEQNLNHDAMYWYRQDPGQGLRLIYYSQIVNDFQKGDIAEGYSVSREKKESFPLTVTSAQKNPTAFYLCASSIRFAGGQNEQFFGPGTRLTVL.

This chain joins TRBV7-9 and TRBJ2-5; TRBD1 is a possible D gene (5 bases). The V end lost 1 base, the J end lost 5 bases, and 11 bases lay between the germline ends. The CDR3 extends over 14 amino acids. Germline V gene sequence: CDR1 SEHNR, CDR2 FQNEAQ (reference sequence). CDR3 sequence: CASSLGQLMETQYF. The CDR3 DNA reads TGTGCCAGCAGCTTAGGACAGCTAATGGAGACCCAGTACTTC.

The count of this clone is one. The chain combines TRBV24-1 with TRBJ2-1; the match to TRBD1 covers 9 bases. From germline, CDR1 is KGHDR and CDR2 SFDVKD. The CDR3 totals 12 residues. J gave up 15 bases and V 2 bases, and 4 bases lay outside the gene matches. This chain's CDR3 is CATSDSGTGLFF. CDR3 nucleotide sequence: TGTGCCACCAGTGATTCCGGGACAGGGCTGTTCTTC.

The rearrangement links TRBV10-1 to TRBJ2-1; D is possibly TRBD1 or TRBD2 (5 bases each). Germline V gene sequence: CDR1 WNHNN, CDR2 SYGVQD (reference sequence). The CDR3 is 16 residues long. V dropped 4 bases and J dropped 7 bases, with 20 bases sitting between them. As DNA, the CDR3 is TGCGCCAGCAGTGTGAGATGGGACGGCCTGAGGAATGAGCAGTTCTTC. This sequence encodes CASSVRWDGLRNEQFF.

The chain has TRBV4-1 and TRBJ2-7; no clear D gene. Germline V lookup: CDR1 MGHRA, CDR2 YSYEKL. Trimming took 4 bases from V and 7 from J, leaving 17 bases between them. The CDR3 loop spans 14 amino acids. DNA of the CDR3: TGCGCCAGCAGCCCCTCGGAAGCCCGCGAAGAGCAGTACTTC. It encodes CASSPSEAREEQYF.

This clone appeared a few times. The chain couples TRBV15 to TRBJ2-1; the D gene is possibly TRBD2 (5 bases). V shed 8 bases and J shed 2 bases, with 16 bases lying between them. This CDR3 region has 15 residues. Germline loops: CDR1 LNHNV, CDR2 YYDKDF (reference sequence). CDR3 protein: CATHPSGSPYNEQFF. CDR3 in DNA: TGTGCCACCCATCCAAGCGGCTCACCCTACAATGAGCAGTTCTTC.

V and J are TRBV10-2 and TRBJ2-5; D unresolved. Trimming took off 7 bases at V and 1 base at J, with 10 bases between the two ends. The CDR3 runs 13 residues. Germline V lookup: CDR1 WSHSY, CDR2 SAAADI. In nucleotides, the CDR3 is TGCGCCAGCACCCAACGCCCCCAAGAGACCCAGTACTTC. It is translated as CASTQRPQETQYF.

The V and J genes are TRBV2 and TRBJ1-3; unclear D gene. Trimming shortened V by 4 bases and J by 8 bases, and 12 bases separated the two germline ends. The CDR3 loop spans 13 amino acids. CDR1 is SNHLY and CDR2 is FYNNEI in the germline V gene. This CDR3 is CASSGVTMDTIYF. CDR3 sequence (DNA): TGTGCCAGCAGTGGGGTCACTATGGACACCATATATTTT.

This chain links TRBV2 with TRBJ2-7, with TRBD1 identical over 11 bases. CDR3 length: 14 residues. Germline CDR1 reads SNHLY; CDR2 reads FYNNEI. V shed 5 bases, J shed 4 bases, and the junction held 4 bases outside the gene matches. The CDR3 coding sequence is TGTGCCAGCAGTTCGGGACAGGGGGGGTACGAGCAGTACTTC. Translated, it gives CASSSGQGGYEQYF.

The rearrangement joins TRBV29-1 to TRBJ1-2; TRBD1 aligns across 9 bases. The germline gives CDR1 SQVTM, CDR2 ANQGSEA. Losses at the gene ends were 7 bases for V and 4 bases for J; bases not matched to a gene: 7. This CDR3 has 13 residues. CDR3 loop: CSGLRQGGYGYTF. The CDR3 bases are TGCAGCGGCCTACGACAGGGGGGCTATGGCTACACCTTC.

The rearrangement joins TRBV7-2 to TRBJ1-5; D is unclear. Germline V gene sequence: CDR1 SGHTA, CDR2 FQGNSA. V was clipped by 1 base and J by 6 bases, with 19 bases between them. This CDR3 spans 17 amino acids. CDR3 nucleotide sequence: TGTGCCAGCAGCTTAGGGAGTGGGGAGGGAGTCATTCAGCCCCAGCATTTT. Translating gives CASSLGSGEGVIQPQHF.

V is TRBV9 and J is TRBJ1-2; D uncertain. V lost 0 bases and J 7 bases, leaving 16 bases between the germline ends. There are 15 residues in the CDR3. The germline gives CDR1 SGDLS, CDR2 YYNGEE. CDR3 DNA: TGTGCCAGCAGCGTAGCCGACCGCGGAGGGTTTGGCTACACCTTC. It specifies CASSVADRGGFGYTF. The variable domain in full, with the rest retrieved from reference TRBV9 and TRBJ1-2, is DSGVTQTPKHLITATGQRVTLRCSPRSGDLSVYWYQQSLDQGLQFLIQYYNGEERAKGNILERFSAQQFPDLHSELNLSSLELGDSALYFCASSVADRGGFGYTFGSGTRLTVV.

V is TRBV18 and J is TRBJ1-6; a weak D match, TRBD1 (5 bases). The CDR3 contains 14 residues. The V end lost 1 base, the J end lost 8 bases, and 9 bases lay between the germline ends. Germline CDR1 is KGHSH and CDR2 is LQKENI. The CDR3 DNA is TGTGCCAGCTCACCACAGGGGTCAGATTCACCCCTCCACTTT. Translating gives CASSPQGSDSPLHF.

This rearrangement joins TRBV6-5 to TRBJ1-2; 8 bases align to TRBD1. Trimming removed 6 bases from V and 10 bases from J; junction bases left unmatched: 10. The CDR3 runs to 13 residues. CDR1 MNHEY and CDR2 SVGAGI come from the germline V gene. The chain's CDR3 is CASRPSRDRPYTF. As DNA, the CDR3 is TGTGCCAGCAGGCCATCCCGGGACAGGCCCTACACCTTC.

The CDR3 DNA follows: TGTGCCAGCAGCTACACGACAGGGGCTAGCACAGATACGCAGTATTTT. Protein product: CASSYTTGASTDTQYF. V and J are TRBV5-4 and TRBJ2-3; 8 bases fit TRBD1. The CDR3 is 16 residues long. With V trimmed by 3 bases and J by 0 bases, 6 bases remained unmatched. Per the germline V gene, CDR1 is SGHNT and CDR2 is YYREEE (reference sequence).

The J gene is TRBJ2-7, the V gene TRBV29-1, with 12 bases fitting TRBD2. The CDR3 has 14 amino acids. Germline V gives CDR1 SQVTM, CDR2 ANQGSEA. V was pared by 6 bases and J by 2 bases, with 5 bases of the junction left unmatched. The CDR3 nucleotides read TGCAGCGTCAGGACTAGCGGGACCCCCTACGAGCAGTACTTC. Encoded protein: CSVRTSGTPYEQYF.

The chain's CDR3 is CASSLWLTEAFF. The CDR3 coding sequence is TGTGCCAGCAGTTTGTGGTTGACTGAAGCTTTCTTT. The chain has TRBV12-3 or TRBV12-4 and TRBJ1-1; D is undetermined. The V gene lost 3 bases and the J gene lost 5 bases, with 7 bases spanning the gap. The CDR3 consists of 12 residues.

The chain combines TRBV5-1 with TRBJ2-7, with 8 bases lining up with TRBD2. V shed 3 bases, J shed 3 bases, and the junction held 5 bases outside the gene matches. Germline CDR1 is SGHRS and CDR2 is YFSETQ. This CDR3 is built from 14 residues. This CDR3 reads CASSSTGTSYEQYF. CDR3 bases: TGCGCCAGCAGCTCCACCGGGACTAGCTACGAGCAGTACTTC.

The chain couples TRBV20-1 to TRBJ1-2; perhaps TRBD1 as D (5 bases). The germline V gene encodes CDR1 DFQATT and CDR2 SNEGSKA (reference sequence). V dropped 3 bases and J dropped 8 bases, with 10 bases sitting between them. This CDR3 contains 11 residues. CDR3 coding DNA: TGCAGTGCTAGCGGGGACGACGGCTACACCTTC. Protein product: CSASGDDGYTF.

This chain connects TRBV30 to TRBJ2-7; weak D call: TRBD2 (6 bases). Per germline, CDR1 GTSNPN and CDR2 SVGIG (reference sequence). V lost 2 bases and J lost 7, with 12 bases in between. The CDR3 length is 12 residues. DNA of the CDR3: TGTGCCTGGAGTACCGGGAGAGGGGAGCAGTACTTC. Residues: CAWSTGRGEQYF.

This clone appeared a single time. The rearrangement links TRBV6-5 to TRBJ1-5; D may be TRBD1 (5 bases). Germline CDR1 reads MNHEY; CDR2 reads SVGAGI. The CDR3 is 13 residues long. V lost 5 bases and J lost 5, with 10 bases in between. The CDR3 nucleotides read TGTGCCAGCAGTAGAGGGGCGCATCAGCCCCAGCATTTT. Translation gives CASSRGAHQPQHF.

The chain combines TRBV7-9 with TRBJ1-3, with D tentatively TRBD1 (6 bases). Germline V gene data show CDR1 as SEHNR and CDR2 as FQNEAQ (reference sequence). The V gene lost 5 bases and the J gene lost 5 bases, with 19 bases spanning the gap. The CDR3 is 16 residues long. DNA of the CDR3: TGTGCCAGCAGCGCAGCAGTCTACGACAGGCGAAACACCATATATTTT. This gives the protein CASSAAVYDRRNTIYF. Full variable domain (remainder filled in from reference TRBV7-9 and TRBJ1-3): DTGVSQNPRHKITKRGQNVTFRCDPISEHNRLYWYRQTLGQGPEFLTYFQNEAQLEKSRLLSDRFSAERPKGSFSTLEIQRTEQGDSAMYLCASSAAVYDRRNTIYFGEGSWLTVV.

The chain uses TRBV4-2 and TRBJ2-7; D not resolved. This CDR3 contains 14 residues. V gave up 1 base and J gave up 2 bases, with 9 bases separating them. From germline, CDR1 is LGHNA and CDR2 YNFKEQ. For the CDR3, the DNA is TGTGCCAGCAGCCAAGTGGACCGCGCCTACGAGCAGTACTTC. It is translated as CASSQVDRAYEQYF.

This chain connects TRBV11-1 to TRBJ2-2; 7 bases map to TRBD2. Per germline, CDR1 SGHAT and CDR2 FQDESV (reference sequence). With V trimmed by 2 bases and J by 7 bases, 4 bases remained unmatched. This CDR3 contains 14 residues. The CDR3 nucleotides read TGTGCCAGCAGCTTAAGGGGAGGGTACGGGGAGCTGTTTTTT. Protein product: CASSLRGGYGELFF.

V is TRBV7-6 and J is TRBJ2-7; D is perhaps TRBD1 (6 bases). The germline V and J ends were trimmed by 5 bases and 0 bases, with 11 bases remaining between them. The germline V gene encodes CDR1 SGHVS and CDR2 FNYEAQ. The CDR3 extends over 14 amino acids. The CDR3 loop is CASSQRDTSYEQYF. The CDR3 bases are TGTGCCAGCAGCCAACGGGACACCTCCTACGAGCAGTACTTC.

The gene calls are TRBV5-1 and TRBJ2-1, with D perhaps TRBD2 (6 bases). Germline loops: CDR1 SGHRS, CDR2 YFSETQ. The length of the CDR3 is 14 residues. V gave up 0 bases and J gave up 5 bases, with 9 bases separating them. CDR3 DNA sequence: TGCGCCAGCAGCTTGGGGCTAGCGCACAATGAGCAGTTCTTC. As protein: CASSLGLAHNEQFF.

This chain links TRBV11-3 with TRBJ2-1, with D unclear. The CDR3 runs 13 residues. Per germline, CDR1 SGHNT and CDR2 YENEEA. V was cut by 6 bases and J by 2 bases, with 8 bases left in between. The CDR3 is CASSSGTYNEQFF. In DNA, the CDR3 is TGTGCCAGCAGTTCCGGAACCTACAATGAGCAGTTCTTC.

The chain joins TRBV4-2 to TRBJ1-1; weak D call: TRBD1 (6 bases). V dropped 10 bases and J dropped 2 bases, with 20 bases sitting between them. This CDR3 has 15 amino acids. CDR1 LGHNA and CDR2 YNFKEQ come from the germline V gene. The CDR3 DNA follows: TGTGCCACCCTACGGGACACCCTGGCAAACACTGAAGCTTTCTTT. Its translation: CATLRDTLANTEAFF.

Note on this clone: This sample includes further DNA sequences coding for the same CDR3. The chain employs TRBV13 and TRBJ2-7; D may be TRBD1 (5 bases). CDR1 PRHDT and CDR2 FYEKMQ come from the germline V gene (reference sequence). The CDR3 runs to 13 residues. V gave up 5 bases and J gave up 1 base, with 9 bases separating them. The CDR3 nucleotides are TGTGCCAGCAGCCCAAGGGGATCCTACGAGCAGTACTTC. This gives the protein CASSPRGSYEQYF.